These 13 T cell receptor beta chains originate from one sample sequenced in a study of OX40 agonist ivuxolimab in advanced cancers. Assay: immunoSEQ multiplex PCR; the TCRdb copy retains only in-frame clones and omits some. The repertoire holds around 72,000 clones, with roughly nine tenths as singletons. The input for sequencing was CD4+ or CD8+ T cells sorted from blood, taken in a trial of the OX40 agonist ivuxolimab. The receptors were sampled from an adult with an advanced solid tumor such as melanoma, head and neck, liver or kidney cancer.

The rearrangement uses TRBV28 and TRBJ2-3; 13 bases match TRBD2. This CDR3 contains 15 residues. V gave up 11 bases and J gave up 0 bases; unmatched junction bases: 5. Germline assignment: CDR1 MDHEN and CDR2 SYDVKM. The CDR3 loop is CASGTSGDSTDTQYF. The CDR3 nucleotides are TGTGCCTCCGGGACTAGCGGGGATAGCACAGATACGCAGTATTTT.

In this sample, this clone turned up once. The V gene is TRBV11-2, the J gene TRBJ1-5, with 7 nucleotides matching TRBD1. Germline lookup yields CDR1 SGHAT and CDR2 FQNNGV. Trimming took 3 bases from V and 7 from J; bases not matched to a gene: 3. This CDR3 has 13 amino acids. CDR3 bases: TGTGCCAGCAGCTTCGACAGGGACCAGCCCCAGCATTTT. Translation gives CASSFDRDQPQHF.

J is TRBJ2-5 and V is TRBV7-9, with D perhaps TRBD1 (5 bases). CDR3 length equals 15 residues. The germline V and J ends were trimmed by 5 bases and 0 bases, with 13 bases remaining between them. The V gene's germline CDR1 is SEHNR and CDR2 FQNEAQ (reference sequence). The chain's CDR3 is CASSPADRDQETQYF. CDR3 in DNA: TGTGCCAGCAGCCCCGCCGACAGAGACCAAGAGACCCAGTACTTC. Combining the CDR3 with reference TRBV7-9 and TRBJ2-5 gives the whole variable domain DTGVSQNPRHKITKRGQNVTFRCDPISEHNRLYWYRQTLGQGPEFLTYFQNEAQLEKSRLLSDRFSAERPKGSFSTLEIQRTEQGDSAMYLCASSPADRDQETQYFGPGTRLLVL.

V usage is TRBV19 and J usage is TRBJ2-3; 8 bases match TRBD2. Germline V CDR1 and CDR2: LNHDA, SQIVND (reference sequence). This CDR3 region has 13 residues. J was trimmed by 2 bases and V by 10 bases; bases with no gene match: 5. The CDR3 loop reads CATRGGYTDTQYF. CDR3 sequence (DNA): TGTGCCACCCGGGGGGGCTACACAGATACGCAGTATTTT.

In this sample, this clone turned up once. J is TRBJ2-1 and V is TRBV5-1; 8 nucleotides match TRBD2. Trimming at V came to 4 bases and at J to 8 bases, leaving 14 bases not matched to a gene. The CDR3 is made up of 16 amino acids. Germline CDR1 reads SGHRS; CDR2 reads YFSETQ. The CDR3 reads CASSRYSSGLRDEQFF. For the CDR3, the DNA is TGCGCCAGCAGCCGCTATTCTAGCGGGCTGAGAGATGAGCAGTTCTTC.

This clone was observed once. The J gene is TRBJ1-1, the V gene TRBV29-1; D not certain. The V end lost 3 bases, the J end lost 0 bases, and 17 bases lay between the germline ends. This CDR3 has 16 amino acids. Germline loops: CDR1 SQVTM, CDR2 ANQGSEA. The CDR3 coding sequence is TGCAGCGTTGATGGAGCGACGGGAAACATGAACACTGAAGCTTTCTTT. Amino acids: CSVDGATGNMNTEAFF.

This clone was recorded a few times. The J gene is TRBJ2-7, the V gene TRBV7-9, with D hard to call. The CDR3 is 10 residues long. Looked up from germline, CDR1 is SEHNR and CDR2 is FQNEAQ (reference sequence). V was pared by 7 bases and J by 3 bases, with 4 bases between. CDR3 loop: CASTLYEQYF. The CDR3 DNA reads TGTGCCAGCACCCTCTACGAGCAGTACTTC.

CDR3 amino acids: CASSPVPSYEQYF. In DNA form, the CDR3 reads TGTGCCAGCTCACCAGTCCCATCCTACGAGCAGTACTTC. V gene TRBV18 combines with J gene TRBJ2-7; D unresolved. This CDR3 has 13 residues. The germline V gene has CDR1 KGHSH and CDR2 LQKENI. V was cut by 2 bases and J by 1 base, with 6 bases left in between.

By its share, this clone is medium-sized. The gene calls are TRBV7-3 and TRBJ1-1; D is possibly TRBD1 (6 bases). Germline V gene lookup returns CDR1 SGHTA and CDR2 FQGTGA. This CDR3 is 13 amino acids long. V lost 6 bases and J lost 0, with 8 bases in between. CDR3 amino acids: CASRWTVNTEAFF. CDR3 sequence (DNA): TGTGCCAGCAGATGGACAGTGAACACTGAAGCTTTCTTT. The whole variable domain, remainder taken from reference TRBV7-3 and TRBJ1-1, is GAGVSQTPSNKVTEKGKYVELRCDPISGHTALYWYRQSLGQGPEFLIYFQGTGAADDSGLPNDRFFAVRPEGSVSTLKIQRTERGDSAVYLCASRWTVNTEAFFGQGTRLTVV.

V is TRBV7-8 and J is TRBJ1-5, with D perhaps TRBD1 (5 bases). Germline lookup yields CDR1 SGHVS and CDR2 FQNEAQ. V lost 5 bases, J lost 5 bases, and 10 bases lay in between. The CDR3 sequence is 13 residues long. CDR3 sequence reads: CASSTGRYQPQHF. Here the CDR3 DNA reads TGTGCCAGCAGCACGGGACGGTATCAGCCCCAGCATTTT.

The genes are TRBV28 and TRBJ2-1; TRBD1 might be the D (6 bases). Germline CDR1 reads MDHEN; CDR2 reads SYDVKM. Trimming removed 5 bases at V and 4 bases at J, with 9 bases between. The CDR3 sequence is 13 residues long. CDR3 nucleotide sequence: TGTGCCAGCAGTGTCACAGGGTACAATGAGCAGTTCTTC. Amino acids: CASSVTGYNEQFF.

The chain recombines TRBV5-1 with TRBJ2-5; D is possibly TRBD2 (6 bases). This CDR3 region has 15 residues. Trimming removed 1 base from V and 5 bases from J, with 15 bases in between. CDR1 is SGHRS, CDR2 YFSETQ, per germline. The CDR3 loop is CASSLIAGFGETQYF. Here the CDR3 DNA reads TGCGCCAGCAGCTTGATCGCGGGGTTTGGTGAGACCCAGTACTTC.

V usage is TRBV5-1 and J usage is TRBJ2-3; 7 nucleotides match TRBD1. Germline CDR1 SGHRS, CDR2 YFSETQ. The CDR3 covers 15 residues. J gave up 1 base and V 5 bases, and 7 bases lay outside the gene matches. The CDR3 region is CASSSTGVRTDTQYF. The CDR3 DNA sequence: TGCGCCAGCAGTTCCACAGGGGTCCGCACAGATACGCAGTATTTT.